This T cell receptor beta chain was identified in a study of blood T cell repertoires in COVID-19 (TCRdb year 2020). For the wider study: Collaborator samples came from the United States, Italy and Spain and covered acute and convalescent phases of COVID-19. Samples came from the ongoing ImmuneRACE study (first 160 participants) plus 1,254 subjects from 6 global collaborators. Subjects who had been exposed to COVID-19, were actively infected with it, or had recovered from it provided the deeply sampled blood TCRbeta repertoires that made up the dataset. The prospective study material was composed of cDNA or gDNA derived from T cells, B-cell-depleted T cells, or PBMCs. Nearly every sample came with metadata listing a de-identified subject ID, COVID-19 status, age in years and sex. The repertoires were released in a freely available public database meant as a resource for research on the immune response to SARS-CoV-2. Where available, HLA class I and class II types were obtained from metadata supplied by the sample provider rather than from assay-based typing.

Details on this clone: Its antigen is not yet known. Per-base qualities were not stored, and no clone one base away is much larger.

The collaborating institutions used their own protocols to collect whole blood in K2EDTA tubes. For TCRbeta analysis, collaborators shipped samples in one of three forms: frozen whole blood, isolated PBMCs, or DNA extracted from either of those sample types. TCRbeta CDR3 regions were amplified from genomic DNA using the immunoSEQ Assay, a bias-controlled multiplex PCR. As for the authors' bioinformatics: Within the assay, amplification of reference gene primers was used to estimate how many nucleated cells each sample contained. To quantify the absolute abundance of each unique TCRbeta CDR3 rearrangement, sequence reads were collapsed and filtered. For each sample, productive Simpson clonality was calculated as the square root of Simpson's diversity index across productive rearrangements. The table comes from immuneACCESS by way of TCRdb, which keeps in-frame sequences with V and J called. Part of the clones is missing from these tables; in studies checked, under half for an unresolved V gene and the rest for unknown reasons. V, J and clone size were drawn from that table, and D and trimming were deduced from the DNA. The sample table holds around 100,000 clones, of which more than 70% were seen once. About 20% of the sample lies in the top ten.

In the germline V gene, CDR1 corresponds to MNHEY and CDR2 to SVGEGT. The CDR3 runs 14 amino acids, cysteine and phenylalanine included. The kept DNA is CDR3 alone, 42 bases in frame from the first base. V loses 2 bases of germline sequence and J loses 3 bases, and the interval between the two ends is 8 bases. Points the paper makes about the study in general: How much clinical and demographic metadata was included differed by source and by participant, and the metadata was provided uncurated.

The receptor chain draws on TRBV6-2 or TRBV6-3 and TRBJ1-5; D gene: possibly TRBD1, on 5 matching bases. Material: peripheral blood. This receptor was identified in a human donor in a cohort sampled during active COVID-19. The DNA sequence follows: TGTGCCAGCAGTTACGAGGGACTCAATCAGCCCCAGCATTTT. Its protein is CASSYEGLNQPQHF.